The 23 T cell receptor beta chains below come from one sample, sequenced in a study of CD8 T cells in Susac syndrome (dated by TCRdb to about 2019). Libraries were prepared through the immunoSEQ multiplex PCR assay. RNA was extracted using the RNeasy kit, and roughly 0.45 to 1 ug of the RNA was reverse transcribed with random hexamers. Using fastp at Q25 and MiXCR, TCRdb reprocessed the public reads and kept productive beta chains. Rows are combined by CDR3 protein, so each entry shows the most common genes and DNA. Across this sample there are roughly 120,000 distinct CDR3 sequences, with 85% to 95% seen only once. The biggest ten clones account for less than 0.4% of the sample. The sequencing input was CD8+ T cells from PBMCs. Every receptor here comes from a human donor with multiple sclerosis.

The chain employs TRBV14 and TRBJ1-3; the D gene is possibly TRBD1 (6 bases). This CDR3 has 13 residues. Trimming removed 8 bases from V and 16 bases from J, with 24 bases in between. The germline CDR1 and CDR2 sequences are SGHDN and FVKESK. CDR3 sequence reads: CASSGTGTSLPYF. The CDR3 DNA reads TGTGCCAGCTCCGGTACCGGGACATCCTTACCGTATTTT.

The rearrangement joins TRBV27 to TRBJ1-2, with a weak D call TRBD1 (6 bases). Germline lookup yields CDR1 MNHEY and CDR2 SMNVEV (reference sequence). This CDR3 has 15 amino acids. V gave up 5 bases and J gave up 4 bases, with 17 bases separating them. As DNA, the CDR3 is TGTGCCAGCAGTGACTTCCCAGGGGCTGGCTATGGCTACACCTTC. Translating it yields CASSDFPGAGYGYTF.

This sequence joins TRBV5-4 and TRBJ2-7, with D maybe TRBD2 (5 bases). This CDR3 is 14 amino acids long. V lost 4 bases and J lost 5, with 16 bases in between. Germline V CDR1 and CDR2: SGHNT, YYREEE (reference sequence). This chain's CDR3 is CASSPERGIHEQYF. The DNA for the CDR3 is TGTGCCAGCAGCCCGGAACGGGGAATTCACGAGCAGTACTTC. Full variable domain (outside the CDR3, taken from reference TRBV5-4 and TRBJ2-7): ETGVTQSPTHLIKTRGQQVTLRCSSQSGHNTVSWYQQALGQGPQFIFQYYREEENGRGNFPPRFSGLQFPNYSSELNVNALELDDSALYLCASSPERGIHEQYFGPGTRLTVT.

This clonotype was detected once. The J gene is TRBJ1-5, the V gene TRBV7-2, with TRBD1 as a possible D gene (6 bases). The germline V gene encodes CDR1 SGHTA and CDR2 FQGNSA. This CDR3 has 14 amino acids. The V and J ends lost 3 bases and 9 bases respectively, with 15 bases between them. CDR3 in amino acids: CASSFRDTGRPQHF. The CDR3 DNA is TGTGCCAGCAGCTTTAGGGACACAGGTCGGCCCCAGCATTTT.

The genes are TRBV27 and TRBJ1-1; D remains ambiguous. The CDR3 loop spans 17 amino acids. V shed 0 bases and J shed 5 bases, with 19 bases lying between them. CDR1 MNHEY and CDR2 SMNVEV come from the germline V gene (reference sequence). This chain's CDR3 is CASSLSPPSLAVTEAFF. DNA of the CDR3: TGTGCCAGCAGTTTATCTCCCCCCTCATTGGCAGTAACTGAAGCTTTCTTT.

The chain combines TRBV30 with TRBJ2-7; D gene unclear. Germline CDR1 GTSNPN, CDR2 SVGIG (reference sequence). The germline V and J ends were trimmed by 1 base and 1 base, with 5 bases remaining between them. This CDR3 is built from 12 residues. CDR3 nucleotides: TGTGCCTGGAGTGGTCTTTCCTACGAGCAGTACGTC. This translates into CAWSGLSYEQYV.

V gene TRBV5-4 combines with J gene TRBJ1-4; 8 bases are shared with TRBD1. Germline CDR1 reads SGHNT; CDR2 reads YYREEE (reference sequence). J gave up 7 bases and V 4 bases, and 6 bases lay outside the gene matches. This CDR3 is built from 14 residues. The CDR3 region is CASSQTGASEKLFF. DNA for the CDR3: TGTGCCAGCAGCCAGACAGGGGCGTCTGAAAAACTGTTTTTT.

This clonotype occurred once. The chain carries TRBV6-5 and TRBJ1-1; D not certain. Deletions cut 5 bases from V and 4 bases from J, with 11 bases between. The germline gives CDR1 MNHEY, CDR2 SVGAGI. The CDR3 consists of 13 residues. Here the CDR3 reads CASSAKRGTEAFF. In DNA form, the CDR3 reads TGTGCCAGCAGTGCCAAGCGGGGCACTGAAGCTTTCTTT.

This rearrangement joins TRBV5-1 to TRBJ2-5, with a weak D call TRBD2 (6 bases). Germline CDR1 SGHRS, CDR2 YFSETQ. This CDR3 comprises 14 residues. V was shortened by 4 bases and J by 4 bases, with 14 bases between the two germline ends. The CDR3 nucleotides are TGCGCCAGCAGCCTCCACGGGGGAGGAGAGACCCAGTACTTC. The encoded protein is CASSLHGGGETQYF.

V gene TRBV7-9 combines with J gene TRBJ2-1; TRBD2 is a possible D gene (5 bases). Per germline, CDR1 SEHNR and CDR2 FQNEAQ (reference sequence). Trimming cost V 3 bases and J 1 base, with 10 bases left between them. CDR3 size: 15 residues. The CDR3 nucleotides read TGTGCCAGCAGCTTCGGAGGCATGTCCTACAATGAGCAGTTCTTC. Residues: CASSFGGMSYNEQFF.

This clonotype has more than one count but fewer than ten. The chain carries TRBV5-1 and TRBJ1-1; no clear D. Germline CDR1 and CDR2: SGHRS and YFSETQ. The CDR3 contains 11 residues. V lost 0 bases and J lost 7, with 4 bases in between. DNA for the CDR3: TGCGCCAGCAGCTTGGAGGGTGAAGCTTTCTTT. It yields the protein CASSLEGEAFF.

Note on this clonotype: The DNA is left out, because the CDR3 cannot be placed on it with certainty; the CDR3 is given as TCRdb lists it. This chain connects TRBV7-8 to TRBJ1-5; the listed D gene, TRBD1, was not tested against the DNA. The length of the CDR3 is 15 amino acids, counting both ends. Looked up from germline, CDR1 is SGHVS and CDR2 is FQNEAQ. This CDR3 reads CASSLGFGAGQPQHF.

This rearrangement joins TRBV18 to TRBJ2-7; D unclear. CDR3 length: 13 amino acids. Germline CDR1 reads KGHSH; CDR2 reads LQKENI. V was trimmed by 6 bases and J by 2 bases, leaving 11 bases between them. CDR3 loop: CASSPDATYEQYV. CDR3 nucleotide sequence: TGTGCCAGCTCGCCGGACGCCACCTACGAGCAGTACGTC.

The chain's CDR3 is CASGRSETGELFF. In DNA, the CDR3 is TGTGCCAGCGGACGGAGTGAGACCGGGGAGCTGTTTTTT. The chain carries TRBV4-2 and TRBJ2-2; D is unclear. This CDR3 is 13 amino acids long. Germline CDR1 LGHNA, CDR2 YNFKEQ. Trimming pared 8 bases from V and 5 bases from J, leaving 12 bases between.

Only a few counts were recorded for this clonotype. V usage is TRBV27 and J usage is TRBJ2-3; unclear D gene. Germline V CDR1 and CDR2: MNHEY, SMNVEV (reference sequence). V gave up 5 bases and J gave up 6 bases, with 12 bases separating them. CDR3 length: 13 residues. CDR3 DNA sequence: TGTGCCAGCAGTCTCTCGATTAAGGATACGCAGTATTTT. Its translation is CASSLSIKDTQYF.

This chain joins TRBV5-6 and TRBJ2-3; TRBD2 matches at 15 bases. The CDR3 runs to 18 residues. Trimming removed 4 bases from V and 6 bases from J; junction bases left unmatched: 12. Germline loops: CDR1 SGHDT, CDR2 YYEEEE. The CDR3 spells CASSLWTSGRAGEDTQYF. CDR3 nucleotides: TGTGCCAGCAGCCTTTGGACTAGCGGGAGGGCCGGTGAGGATACGCAGTATTTT. The full variable domain, in which reference TRBV5-6 and TRBJ2-3 provide the parts outside the CDR3, is DAGVTQSPTHLIKTRGQQVTLRCSPKSGHDTVSWYQQALGQGPQFIFQYYEEEERQRGNFPDRFSGHQFPNYSSELNVNALLLGDSALYLCASSLWTSGRAGEDTQYFGPGTRLTVL.

The chain employs TRBV2 and TRBJ2-7; the match to TRBD1 covers 9 bases. CDR1 is SNHLY, CDR2 FYNNEI, per germline. The CDR3 contains 15 residues. V trimming: 6 bases; J trimming: 3 bases; junction bases outside the gene matches: 9. This CDR3 reads CASRARTGVIYEQYF. The CDR3 nucleotides read TGTGCCAGCAGGGCCCGGACAGGGGTCATCTACGAGCAGTACTTC.

The chain couples TRBV20-1 to TRBJ2-5; 9 bases map to TRBD1. The germline V gene encodes CDR1 DFQATT and CDR2 SNEGSKA (reference sequence). The CDR3 sequence is 14 residues long. J gave up 5 bases and V 5 bases, and 9 bases lay outside the gene matches. The CDR3 sequence is CSARQQGARETQYF. The CDR3 nucleotides are TGCAGTGCTCGACAACAGGGGGCGCGGGAGACCCAGTACTTC.

This chain joins TRBV27 and TRBJ1-5; D unclear. Germline CDR1 reads MNHEY; CDR2 reads SMNVEV (reference sequence). Trimming stripped 5 bases from V and 14 bases from J, with 4 bases between. The CDR3 has 8 residues. CDR3 coding DNA: TGTGCCAGCAGTCATAAGCATTTT. Translating gives CASSHKHF.

This clonotype was counted once. The rearrangement links TRBV6-1 to TRBJ2-7, with TRBD1 as a possible D gene (6 bases). The V and J ends lost 7 bases and 4 bases respectively, with 23 bases between them. This CDR3 is 16 amino acids long. Germline V gene data show CDR1 as MNHNS and CDR2 as SASEGT. In DNA form, the CDR3 reads TGTGCCAGCAATCTAGCCGGGACATTAATTGGGTACGAGCAGTACTTC. This gives the protein CASNLAGTLIGYEQYF.

The CDR3 spells CASSFGREGHEQFF. The CDR3 nucleotides read TGTGCCAGCAGCTTTGGGCGGGAGGGCCATGAGCAGTTCTTC. The gene calls are TRBV7-9 and TRBJ2-1, with TRBD2 matching over 9 bases. Germline CDR1 reads SEHNR; CDR2 reads FQNEAQ (reference sequence). CDR3 length equals 14 residues. V was pared by 3 bases and J by 8 bases, with 5 bases of the junction left unmatched.

The J gene is TRBJ2-1, the V gene TRBV19; 9 bases line up with TRBD2. The ends lost 4 bases at V and 1 base at J; junction bases unmatched: 5. The CDR3 loop spans 16 amino acids. Germline CDR1 LNHDA, CDR2 SQIVND (reference sequence). The CDR3 here is CASSRGSGSSYNEQFF. Written as DNA, the CDR3 is TGTGCCAGTAGTAGGGGTAGCGGGAGTTCCTACAATGAGCAGTTCTTC.

The chain carries TRBV5-1 and TRBJ2-3; D remains ambiguous. The CDR3 sequence is 13 residues long. The germline CDR1 and CDR2 sequences are SGHRS and YFSETQ. V was trimmed by 4 bases and J by 5 bases, leaving 11 bases between them. CDR3 sequence: CASSVPQRDTQYF. DNA of the CDR3: TGCGCCAGCAGCGTACCGCAGCGAGATACGCAGTATTTT. The entire variable domain, with the rest obtained from reference TRBV5-1 and TRBJ2-3, is as follows: KAGVTQTPRYLIKTRGQQVTLSCSPISGHRSVSWYQQTPGQGLQFLFEYFSETQRNKGNFPGRFSGRQFSNSRSEMNVSTLELGDSALYLCASSVPQRDTQYFGPGTRLTVL.